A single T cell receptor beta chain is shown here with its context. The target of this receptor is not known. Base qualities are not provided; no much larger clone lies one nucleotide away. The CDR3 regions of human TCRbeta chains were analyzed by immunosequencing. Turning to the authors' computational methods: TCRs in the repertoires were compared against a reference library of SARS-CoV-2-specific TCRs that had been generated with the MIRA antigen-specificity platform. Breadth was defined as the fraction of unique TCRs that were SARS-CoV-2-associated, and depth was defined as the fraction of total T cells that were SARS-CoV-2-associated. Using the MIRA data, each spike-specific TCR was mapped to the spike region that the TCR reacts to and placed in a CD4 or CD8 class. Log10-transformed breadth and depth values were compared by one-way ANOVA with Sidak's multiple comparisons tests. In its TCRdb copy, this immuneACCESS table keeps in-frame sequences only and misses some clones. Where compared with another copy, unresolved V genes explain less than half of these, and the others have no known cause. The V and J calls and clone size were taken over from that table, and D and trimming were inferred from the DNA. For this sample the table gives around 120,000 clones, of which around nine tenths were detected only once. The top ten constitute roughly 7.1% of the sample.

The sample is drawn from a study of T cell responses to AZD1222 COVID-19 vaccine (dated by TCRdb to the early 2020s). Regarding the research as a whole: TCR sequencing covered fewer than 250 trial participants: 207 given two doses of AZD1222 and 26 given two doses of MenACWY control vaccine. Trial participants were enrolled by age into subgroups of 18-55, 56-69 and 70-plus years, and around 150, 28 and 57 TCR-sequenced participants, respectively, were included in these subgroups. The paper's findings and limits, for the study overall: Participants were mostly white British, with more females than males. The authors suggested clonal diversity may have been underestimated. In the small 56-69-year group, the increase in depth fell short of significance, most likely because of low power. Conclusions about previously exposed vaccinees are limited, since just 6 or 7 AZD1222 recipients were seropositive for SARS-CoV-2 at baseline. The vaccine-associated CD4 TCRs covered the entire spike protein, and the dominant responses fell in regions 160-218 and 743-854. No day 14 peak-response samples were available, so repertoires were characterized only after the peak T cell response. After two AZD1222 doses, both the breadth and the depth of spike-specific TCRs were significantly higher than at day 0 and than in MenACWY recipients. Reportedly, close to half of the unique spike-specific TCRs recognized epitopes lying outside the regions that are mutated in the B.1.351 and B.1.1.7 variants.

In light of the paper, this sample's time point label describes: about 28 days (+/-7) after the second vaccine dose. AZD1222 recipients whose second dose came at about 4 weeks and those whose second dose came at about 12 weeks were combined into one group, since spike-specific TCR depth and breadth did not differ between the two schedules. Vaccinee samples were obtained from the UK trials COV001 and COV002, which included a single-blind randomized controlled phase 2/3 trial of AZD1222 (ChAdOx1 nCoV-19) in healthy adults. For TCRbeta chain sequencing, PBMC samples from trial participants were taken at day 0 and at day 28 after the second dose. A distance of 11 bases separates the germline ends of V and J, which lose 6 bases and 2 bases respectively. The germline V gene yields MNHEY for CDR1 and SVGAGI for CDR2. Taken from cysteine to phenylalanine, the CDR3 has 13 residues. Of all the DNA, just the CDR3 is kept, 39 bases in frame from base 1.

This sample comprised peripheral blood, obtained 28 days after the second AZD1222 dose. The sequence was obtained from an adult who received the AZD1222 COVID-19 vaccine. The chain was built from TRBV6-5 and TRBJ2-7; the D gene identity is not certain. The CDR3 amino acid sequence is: CASSPVQAYEQYF. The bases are TGTGCCAGCAGCCCCGTGCAAGCCTACGAGCAGTACTTC.